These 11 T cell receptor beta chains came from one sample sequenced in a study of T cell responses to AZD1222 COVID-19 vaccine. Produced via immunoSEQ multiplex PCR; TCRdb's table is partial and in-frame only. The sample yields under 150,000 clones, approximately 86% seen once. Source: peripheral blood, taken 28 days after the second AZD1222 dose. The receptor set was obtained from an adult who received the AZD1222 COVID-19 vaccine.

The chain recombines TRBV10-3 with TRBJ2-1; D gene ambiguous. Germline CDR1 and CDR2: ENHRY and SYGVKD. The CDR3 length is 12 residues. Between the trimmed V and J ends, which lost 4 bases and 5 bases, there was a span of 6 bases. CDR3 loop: CAISGADNEQFF. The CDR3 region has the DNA TGTGCCATCAGTGGGGCTGACAATGAGCAGTTCTTC.

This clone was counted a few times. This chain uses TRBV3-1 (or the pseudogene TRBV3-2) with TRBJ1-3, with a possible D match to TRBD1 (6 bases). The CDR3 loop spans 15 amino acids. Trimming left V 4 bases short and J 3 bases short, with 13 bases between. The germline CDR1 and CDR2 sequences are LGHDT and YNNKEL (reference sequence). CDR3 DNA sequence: TGTGCCAGCAGCCGCACTACAGGGTATGGAAACACCATATATTTT. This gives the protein CASSRTTGYGNTIYF.

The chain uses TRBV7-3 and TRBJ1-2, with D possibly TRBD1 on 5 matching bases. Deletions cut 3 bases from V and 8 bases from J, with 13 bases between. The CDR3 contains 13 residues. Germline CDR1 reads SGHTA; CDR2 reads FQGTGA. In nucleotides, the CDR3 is TGTGCCAGCAGCTTTAGTCAGGGATACGGCTACACCTTC. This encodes CASSFSQGYGYTF. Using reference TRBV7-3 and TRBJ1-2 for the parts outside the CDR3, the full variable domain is GAGVSQTPSNKVTEKGKYVELRCDPISGHTALYWYRQSLGQGPEFLIYFQGTGAADDSGLPNDRFFAVRPEGSVSTLKIQRTERGDSAVYLCASSFSQGYGYTFGSGTRLTVV.

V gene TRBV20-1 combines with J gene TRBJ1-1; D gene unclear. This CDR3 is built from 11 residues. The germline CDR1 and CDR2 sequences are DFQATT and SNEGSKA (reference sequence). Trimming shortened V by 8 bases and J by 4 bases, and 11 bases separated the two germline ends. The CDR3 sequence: CSLAKGTEAFF. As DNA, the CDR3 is TGCAGTCTAGCTAAAGGCACTGAAGCTTTCTTT.

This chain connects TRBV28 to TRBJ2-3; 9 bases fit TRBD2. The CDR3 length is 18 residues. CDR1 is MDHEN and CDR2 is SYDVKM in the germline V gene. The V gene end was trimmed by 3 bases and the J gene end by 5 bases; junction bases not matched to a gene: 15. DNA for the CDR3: TGTGCCAGCAGTTTCGTTAGTATGGCGGGAGGGCCTGGAGATACGCAGTATTTT. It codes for CASSFVSMAGGPGDTQYF. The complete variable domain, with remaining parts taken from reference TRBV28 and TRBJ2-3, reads DVKVTQSSRYLVKRTGEKVFLECVQDMDHENMFWYRQDPGLGLRLIYFSYDVKMKEKGDIPEGYSVSREKKERFSLILESASTNQTSMYLCASSFVSMAGGPGDTQYFGPGTRLTVL.

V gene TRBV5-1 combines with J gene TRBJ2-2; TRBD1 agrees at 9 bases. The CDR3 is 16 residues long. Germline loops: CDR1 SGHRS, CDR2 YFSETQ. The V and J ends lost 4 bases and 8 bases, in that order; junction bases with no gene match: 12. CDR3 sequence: CASSDYGQGNIGELFF. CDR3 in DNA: TGCGCCAGCAGCGATTACGGACAGGGGAACATTGGGGAGCTGTTTTTT.

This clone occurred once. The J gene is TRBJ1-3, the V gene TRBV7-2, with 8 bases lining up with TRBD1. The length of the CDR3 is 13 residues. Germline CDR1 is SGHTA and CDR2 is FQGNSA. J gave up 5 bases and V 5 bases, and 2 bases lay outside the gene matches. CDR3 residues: CASSDRGRNTIYF. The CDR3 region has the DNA TGTGCCAGCAGCGACAGGGGACGAAACACCATATATTTT.

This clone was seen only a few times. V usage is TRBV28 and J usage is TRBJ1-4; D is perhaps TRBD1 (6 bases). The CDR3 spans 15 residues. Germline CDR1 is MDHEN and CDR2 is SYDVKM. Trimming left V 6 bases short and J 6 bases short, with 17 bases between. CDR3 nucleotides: TGTGCCAGCAGCTTAGGGGACACTAACTATGAAAAACTGTTTTTT. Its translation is CASSLGDTNYEKLFF.

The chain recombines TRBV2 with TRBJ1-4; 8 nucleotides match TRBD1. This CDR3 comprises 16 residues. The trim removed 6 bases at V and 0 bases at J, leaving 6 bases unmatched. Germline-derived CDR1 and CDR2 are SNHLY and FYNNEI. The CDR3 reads CASSSGQGATNEKLFF. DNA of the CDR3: TGTGCCAGCAGCTCCGGACAGGGAGCAACTAATGAAAAACTGTTTTTT.

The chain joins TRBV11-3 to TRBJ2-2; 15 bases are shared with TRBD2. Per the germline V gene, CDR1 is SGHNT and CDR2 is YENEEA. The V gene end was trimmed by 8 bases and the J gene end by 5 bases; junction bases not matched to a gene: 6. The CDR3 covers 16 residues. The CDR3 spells CASSIGTSGRTGELFF. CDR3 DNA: TGTGCCAGCTCTATCGGGACTAGCGGGAGGACCGGGGAGCTGTTTTTT.

The chain's CDR3 is CASSAGSLAGGSTDTQYF. DNA for the CDR3: TGTGCCAGCAGCGCGGGGTCCCTAGCGGGGGGCAGCACAGATACGCAGTATTTT. The chain employs TRBV9 and TRBJ2-3; TRBD2 matches 11 bases. J gave up 0 bases and V 3 bases, and 9 bases lay outside the gene matches. CDR3 length equals 18 residues. Germline V gives CDR1 SGDLS, CDR2 YYNGEE.